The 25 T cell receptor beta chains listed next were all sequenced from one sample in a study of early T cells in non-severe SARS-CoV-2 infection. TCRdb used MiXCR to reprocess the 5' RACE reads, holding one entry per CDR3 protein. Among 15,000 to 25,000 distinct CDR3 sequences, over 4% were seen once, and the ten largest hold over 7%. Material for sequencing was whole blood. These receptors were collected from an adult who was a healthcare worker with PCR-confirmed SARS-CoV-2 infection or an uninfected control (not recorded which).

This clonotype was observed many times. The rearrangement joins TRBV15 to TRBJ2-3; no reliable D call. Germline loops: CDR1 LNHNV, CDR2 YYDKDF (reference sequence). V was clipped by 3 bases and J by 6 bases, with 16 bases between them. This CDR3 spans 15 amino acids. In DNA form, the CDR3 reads TGTGCCACCAGCAGCACCCCTCTAGTAGGGGATACGCAGTATTTT. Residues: CATSSTPLVGDTQYF.

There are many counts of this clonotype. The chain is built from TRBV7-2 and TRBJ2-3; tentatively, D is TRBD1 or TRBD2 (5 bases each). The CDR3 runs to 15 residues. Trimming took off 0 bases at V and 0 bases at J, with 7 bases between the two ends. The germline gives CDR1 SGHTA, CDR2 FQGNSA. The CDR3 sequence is CASSLAGDSTDTQYF. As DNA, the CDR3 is TGTGCCAGCAGCTTAGCGGGGGACAGCACAGATACGCAGTATTTT.

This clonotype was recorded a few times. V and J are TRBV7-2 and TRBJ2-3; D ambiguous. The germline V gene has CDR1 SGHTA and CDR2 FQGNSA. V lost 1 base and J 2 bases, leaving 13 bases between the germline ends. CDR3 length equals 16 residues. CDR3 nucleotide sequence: TGTGCCAGCAGCTTAGAGTCGGCAGAGAACACAGATACGCAGTATTTT. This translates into CASSLESAENTDTQYF.

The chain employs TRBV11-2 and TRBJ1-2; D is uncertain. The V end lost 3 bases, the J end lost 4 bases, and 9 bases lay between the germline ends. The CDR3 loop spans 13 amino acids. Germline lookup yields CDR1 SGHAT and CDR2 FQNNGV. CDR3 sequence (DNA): TGTGCCAGCAGCTTTTCTCGGCGCTATGGCTACACCTTC. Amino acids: CASSFSRRYGYTF.

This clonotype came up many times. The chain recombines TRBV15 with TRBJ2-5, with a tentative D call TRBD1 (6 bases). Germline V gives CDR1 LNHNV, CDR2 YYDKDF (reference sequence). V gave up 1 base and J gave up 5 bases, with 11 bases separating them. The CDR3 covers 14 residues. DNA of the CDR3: TGTGCCACCAGCAGAGCAGGGGCCGGGGAGACCCAGTACTTC. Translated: CATSRAGAGETQYF. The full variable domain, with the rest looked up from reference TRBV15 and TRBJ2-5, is DAMVIQNPRYQVTQFGKPVTLSCSQTLNHNVMYWYQQKSSQAPKLLFHYYDKDFNNEADTPDNFQSRRPNTSFCFLDIRSPGLGDTAMYLCATSRAGAGETQYFGPGTRLLVL.

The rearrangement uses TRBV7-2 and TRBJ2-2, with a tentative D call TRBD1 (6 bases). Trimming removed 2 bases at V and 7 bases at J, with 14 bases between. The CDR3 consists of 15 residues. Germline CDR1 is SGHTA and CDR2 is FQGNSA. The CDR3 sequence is CASSLLGRGGGELFF. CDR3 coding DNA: TGTGCCAGCAGCTTACTCGGCAGGGGCGGCGGGGAGCTGTTTTTT.

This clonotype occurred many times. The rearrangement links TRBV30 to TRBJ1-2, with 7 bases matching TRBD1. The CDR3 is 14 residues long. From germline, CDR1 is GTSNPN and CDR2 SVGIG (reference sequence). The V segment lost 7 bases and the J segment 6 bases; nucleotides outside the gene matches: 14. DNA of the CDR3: TGTGCCTCTGGGGGGGACAGAGGTAGGAATGGCTACACCTTC. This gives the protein CASGGDRGRNGYTF. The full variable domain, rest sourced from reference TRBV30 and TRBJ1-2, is SQTIHQWPATLVQPVGSPLSLECTVEGTSNPNLYWYRQAAGRGLQLLFYSVGIGQISSEVPQNLSASRPQDRQFILSSKKLLLSDSGFYLCASGGDRGRNGYTFGSGTRLTVV.

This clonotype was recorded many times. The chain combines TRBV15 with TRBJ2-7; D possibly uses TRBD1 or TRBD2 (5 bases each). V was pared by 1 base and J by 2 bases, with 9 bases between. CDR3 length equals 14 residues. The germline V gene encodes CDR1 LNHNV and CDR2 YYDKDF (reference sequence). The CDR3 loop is CATSRGGYPYEQYF. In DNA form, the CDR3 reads TGTGCCACCAGCAGAGGGGGGTATCCCTACGAGCAGTACTTC.

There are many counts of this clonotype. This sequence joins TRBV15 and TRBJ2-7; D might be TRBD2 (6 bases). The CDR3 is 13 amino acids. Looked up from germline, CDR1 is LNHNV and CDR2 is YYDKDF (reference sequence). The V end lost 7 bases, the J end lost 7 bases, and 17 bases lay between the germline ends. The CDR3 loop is CATTLPGVGEQYF. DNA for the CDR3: TGTGCCACCACCCTGCCGGGGGTGGGTGAGCAGTACTTC. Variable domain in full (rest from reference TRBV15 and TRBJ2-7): DAMVIQNPRYQVTQFGKPVTLSCSQTLNHNVMYWYQQKSSQAPKLLFHYYDKDFNNEADTPDNFQSRRPNTSFCFLDIRSPGLGDTAMYLCATTLPGVGEQYFGPGTRLTVT.

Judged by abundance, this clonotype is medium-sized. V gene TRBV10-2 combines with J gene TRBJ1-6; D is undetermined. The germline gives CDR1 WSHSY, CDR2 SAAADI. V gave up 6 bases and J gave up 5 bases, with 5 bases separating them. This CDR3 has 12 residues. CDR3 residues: CASSVDNSPLHF. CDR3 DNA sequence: TGCGCCAGCAGCGTGGATAATTCACCCCTCCACTTT.

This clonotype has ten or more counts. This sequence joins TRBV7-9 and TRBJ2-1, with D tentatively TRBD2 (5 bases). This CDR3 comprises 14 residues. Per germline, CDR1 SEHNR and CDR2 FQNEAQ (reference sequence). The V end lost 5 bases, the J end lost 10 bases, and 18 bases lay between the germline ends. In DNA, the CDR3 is TGTGCCAGCAGCCCTTTGCTGGGGAGCGAAGAGCAGTTCTTC. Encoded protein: CASSPLLGSEEQFF. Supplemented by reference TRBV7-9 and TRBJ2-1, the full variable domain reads DTGVSQNPRHKITKRGQNVTFRCDPISEHNRLYWYRQTLGQGPEFLTYFQNEAQLEKSRLLSDRFSAERPKGSFSTLEIQRTEQGDSAMYLCASSPLLGSEEQFFGPGTRLTVL.

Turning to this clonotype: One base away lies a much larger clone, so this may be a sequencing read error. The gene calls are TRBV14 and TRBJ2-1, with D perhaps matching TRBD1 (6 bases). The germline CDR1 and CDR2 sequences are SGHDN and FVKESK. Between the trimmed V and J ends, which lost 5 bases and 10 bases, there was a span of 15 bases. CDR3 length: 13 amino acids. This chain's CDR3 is CASSNYNDREQFF. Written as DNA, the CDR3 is TGTGCCAGCAGCAATTACAACGACAGGGAGCAGTTCTTC.

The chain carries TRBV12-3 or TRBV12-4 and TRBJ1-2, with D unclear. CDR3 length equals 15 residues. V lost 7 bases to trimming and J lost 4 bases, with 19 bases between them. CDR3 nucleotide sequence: TGTGCCAGCAACCCGGGCCCTCGCATCTCCTATGGCTACACCTTC. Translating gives CASNPGPRISYGYTF.

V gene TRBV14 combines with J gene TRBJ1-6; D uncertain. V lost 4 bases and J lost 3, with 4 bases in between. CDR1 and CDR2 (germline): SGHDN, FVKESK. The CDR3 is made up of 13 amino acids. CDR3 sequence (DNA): TGTGCCAGCAGCCCCCTCTATAATTCACCCCTCCACTTT. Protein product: CASSPLYNSPLHF.

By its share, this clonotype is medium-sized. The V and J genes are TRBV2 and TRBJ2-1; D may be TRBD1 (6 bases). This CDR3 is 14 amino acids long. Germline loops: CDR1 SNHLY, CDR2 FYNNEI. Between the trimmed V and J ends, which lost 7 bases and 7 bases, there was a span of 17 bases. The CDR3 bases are TGTGCCAGCACCCGGGACACCGCGGAGAATGAGCAGTTCTTC. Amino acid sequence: CASTRDTAENEQFF.

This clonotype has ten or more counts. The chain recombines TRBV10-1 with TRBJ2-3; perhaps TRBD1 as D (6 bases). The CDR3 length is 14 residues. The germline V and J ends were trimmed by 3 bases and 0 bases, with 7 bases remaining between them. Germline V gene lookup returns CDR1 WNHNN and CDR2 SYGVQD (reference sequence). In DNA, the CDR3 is TGCGCCAGCAGTGATGGACAGAGCACAGATACGCAGTATTTT. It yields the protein CASSDGQSTDTQYF.

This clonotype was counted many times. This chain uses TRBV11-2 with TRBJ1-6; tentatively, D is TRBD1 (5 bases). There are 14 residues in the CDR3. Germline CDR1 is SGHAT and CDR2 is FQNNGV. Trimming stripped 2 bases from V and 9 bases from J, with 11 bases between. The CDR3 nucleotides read TGTGCCAGCAGCTTATATGAGGGGTTTTCACCCCTCCACTTT. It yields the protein CASSLYEGFSPLHF.

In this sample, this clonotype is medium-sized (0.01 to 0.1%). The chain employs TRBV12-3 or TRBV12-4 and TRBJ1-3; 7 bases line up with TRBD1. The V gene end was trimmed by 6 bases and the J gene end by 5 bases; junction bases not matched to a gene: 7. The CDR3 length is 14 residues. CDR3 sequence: CASSRQGQRNTIYF. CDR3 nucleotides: TGTGCCAGCAGCCGACAGGGACAAAGAAACACCATATATTTT.

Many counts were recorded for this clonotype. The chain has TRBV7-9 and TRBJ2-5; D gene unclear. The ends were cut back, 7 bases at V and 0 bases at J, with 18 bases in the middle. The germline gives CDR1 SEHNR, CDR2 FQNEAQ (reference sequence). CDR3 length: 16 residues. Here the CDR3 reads CASTLSLVGYQETQYF. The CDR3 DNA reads TGTGCCAGCACCCTCTCCTTAGTCGGTTACCAAGAGACCCAGTACTTC.

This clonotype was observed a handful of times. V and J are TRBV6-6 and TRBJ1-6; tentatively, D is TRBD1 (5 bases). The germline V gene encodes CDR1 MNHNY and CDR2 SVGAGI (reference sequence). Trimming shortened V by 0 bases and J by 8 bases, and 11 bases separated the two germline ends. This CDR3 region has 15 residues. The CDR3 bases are TGTGCCAGCAGTTACTCGCCCAGGGTTGATTCACCCCTCCACTTT. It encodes CASSYSPRVDSPLHF.

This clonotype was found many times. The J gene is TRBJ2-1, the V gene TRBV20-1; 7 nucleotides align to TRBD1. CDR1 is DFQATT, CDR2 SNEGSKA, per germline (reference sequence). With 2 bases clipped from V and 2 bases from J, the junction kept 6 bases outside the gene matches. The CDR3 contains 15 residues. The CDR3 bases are TGCAGTGCTAGACCAGGGACAGTCCCCTACAATGAGCAGTTCTTC. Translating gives CSARPGTVPYNEQFF.

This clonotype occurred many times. In nucleotides, the CDR3 is TGTGCCAGCAGTTGGACTAGCGAGTACAATGAGCAGTTCTTC. As protein: CASSWTSEYNEQFF. The chain uses TRBV6-2 or TRBV6-3 and TRBJ2-1, with 9 bases aligning to TRBD2. V lost 4 bases to trimming and J lost 4 bases; unmatched junction nucleotides: 2. CDR3 length: 14 residues. CDR1 and CDR2 from the germline V gene are MNHEY and SVGEGT.

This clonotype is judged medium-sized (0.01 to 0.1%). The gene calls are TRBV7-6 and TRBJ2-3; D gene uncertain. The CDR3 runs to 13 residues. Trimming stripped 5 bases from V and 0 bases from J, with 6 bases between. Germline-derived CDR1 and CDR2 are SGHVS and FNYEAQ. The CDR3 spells CASSLDSTDTQYF. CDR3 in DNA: TGTGCCAGCAGCCTGGACAGCACAGATACGCAGTATTTT.

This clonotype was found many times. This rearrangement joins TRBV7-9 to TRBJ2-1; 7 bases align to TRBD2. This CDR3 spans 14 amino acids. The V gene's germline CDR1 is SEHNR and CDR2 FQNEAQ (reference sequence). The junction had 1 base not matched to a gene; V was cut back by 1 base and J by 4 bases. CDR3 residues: CASSLDGGYNEQFF. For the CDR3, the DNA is TGTGCCAGCAGCTTAGACGGGGGGTACAATGAGCAGTTCTTC. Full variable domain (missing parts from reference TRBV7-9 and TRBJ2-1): DTGVSQNPRHKITKRGQNVTFRCDPISEHNRLYWYRQTLGQGPEFLTYFQNEAQLEKSRLLSDRFSAERPKGSFSTLEIQRTEQGDSAMYLCASSLDGGYNEQFFGPGTRLTVL.

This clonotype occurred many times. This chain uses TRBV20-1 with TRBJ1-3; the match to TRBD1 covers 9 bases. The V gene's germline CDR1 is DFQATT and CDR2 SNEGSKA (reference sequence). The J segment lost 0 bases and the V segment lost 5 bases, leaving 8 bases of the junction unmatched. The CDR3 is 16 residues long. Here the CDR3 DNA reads TGCAGTGCTTCTTCACCGGGACAGGGCTCTGGAAACACCATATATTTT. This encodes CSASSPGQGSGNTIYF.